Shown below are 21 T cell receptor beta chains from a single sample sequenced in a study of CD4 T cells in lung cancer. At least 3 cm from the malignant lesion, non-adjacent lung tissue was taken from the same resection. Generated by immunoSEQ multiplex PCR, the TCRdb table keeps only in-frame clones and is missing some. The sample holds about 10,000 clones, over 65% seen once. Sample: normal lung tissue taken away from the tumor. These receptors all come from a man aged 55 to 70 with non-small cell lung cancer.

The chain employs TRBV28 and TRBJ1-4; 10 nucleotides match TRBD1. Per the germline V gene, CDR1 is MDHEN and CDR2 is SYDVKM. The CDR3 is made up of 15 amino acids. V shed 3 bases and J 5 bases; nucleotides not matched to a gene: 3. The CDR3 is CASSFLTGGNEKLFF. CDR3 in DNA: TGTGCCAGCAGTTTTTTGACAGGGGGCAATGAAAAACTGTTTTTT.

This clone occurred once. The chain joins TRBV5-4 to TRBJ1-5; TRBD1 is a possible D gene (5 bases). V was shortened by 0 bases and J by 4 bases, with 5 bases between the two germline ends. The CDR3 loop spans 13 amino acids. The V gene's germline CDR1 is SGHNT and CDR2 YYREEE (reference sequence). CDR3 nucleotide sequence: TGTGCCAGCAGCTTGGCAGGGAATCAGCCCCAGCATTTT. Translation gives CASSLAGNQPQHF.

V and J are TRBV4-1 and TRBJ1-4; D is uncertain. Germline V gene sequence: CDR1 MGHRA, CDR2 YSYEKL. This CDR3 comprises 15 residues. V lost 8 bases, J lost 3 bases, and 16 bases lay in between. CDR3 loop: CASCTYVSSNEKLFF. CDR3 nucleotides: TGCGCCAGCTGCACCTATGTCTCATCTAATGAAAAACTGTTTTTT.

The CDR3 loop reads CASSETFRRTSGLRSPISNEQFF. CDR3 nucleotides: TGTGCCAGCAGTGAAACCTTTAGGAGGACTAGCGGGCTTCGTTCTCCTATTTCCAATGAGCAGTTCTTC. The rearrangement uses TRBV6-1 and TRBJ2-1; 11 bases fit TRBD2. V lost 2 bases and J lost 6; bases outside the gene matches: 27. Germline V CDR1 and CDR2: MNHNS, SASEGT. This CDR3 is 23 amino acids long.

V usage is TRBV11-1 and J usage is TRBJ2-1, with D unresolved. There are 13 residues in the CDR3. Germline-derived CDR1 and CDR2 are SGHAT and FQDESV (reference sequence). The germline V and J ends were trimmed by 6 bases and 3 bases, with 9 bases remaining between them. CDR3 region: CASRTAGYNEQFF. The CDR3 DNA is TGTGCCAGCAGAACTGCAGGCTACAATGAGCAGTTCTTC.

The chain combines TRBV10-3 with TRBJ2-1; 10 bases agree with TRBD2. Looked up from germline, CDR1 is ENHRY and CDR2 is SYGVKD. The V and J ends lost 6 bases and 6 bases, in that order; junction bases with no gene match: 8. This CDR3 is built from 15 residues. CDR3 in amino acids: CAIRVASGSVNEQFF. CDR3 sequence (DNA): TGTGCCATCAGAGTTGCTAGCGGGAGTGTCAATGAGCAGTTCTTC.

This chain links TRBV6-6 with TRBJ1-3; TRBD1 aligns across 8 bases. CDR3 length equals 15 residues. Germline V gene sequence: CDR1 MNHNY, CDR2 SVGAGI (reference sequence). The J segment lost 2 bases and the V segment lost 10 bases, leaving 10 bases of the junction unmatched. CDR3: CAIKTGQGAGNTIYF. The CDR3 region has the DNA TGTGCCATCAAAACTGGACAGGGCGCTGGAAACACCATATATTTT.

Judged by abundance, this clone is large. This chain links TRBV6-4 with TRBJ1-4, with D possibly TRBD1 on 6 matching bases. The CDR3 is 12 residues long. Trimming stripped 2 bases from V and 14 bases from J, with 12 bases between. From germline, CDR1 is MRHNA and CDR2 SNTAGT. Written as DNA, the CDR3 is TGTGCCAGCAGTGACGGGGGCCGTGGGCTGTTTTTT. Amino acid sequence: CASSDGGRGLFF.

A note on this clone: One junction end does not reproduce the germline sequence, and a read error may be involved. This chain joins TRBV27 and TRBJ2-1, with 11 bases lining up with TRBD2. The CDR3 is 19 amino acids. CDR1 MNHEY and CDR2 SMNVEV come from the germline V gene (reference sequence). The CDR3 here is CASSSLGLAGPYSNNEQFF. In DNA, the CDR3 is TGTGCCAGCAGTTCCCTCGGACTAGCGGGTCCGTACTCCAACAATGAGCAGTTCTTC.

This clone came up once. Other DNA sequences in the sample encode the same CDR3. The chain combines TRBV6-5 with TRBJ1-2, with unresolved D. The CDR3 runs to 11 residues. The germline V and J ends were trimmed by 6 bases and 5 bases, with 7 bases remaining between them. Germline V lookup: CDR1 MNHEY, CDR2 SVGAGI. The CDR3, as DNA: TGTGCCAGCAGGAGGGATTATGGCTACACCTTC. Amino acids: CASRRDYGYTF.

V gene TRBV18 combines with J gene TRBJ1-3; D call uncertain. Deletions cut 4 bases from V and 0 bases from J, with 16 bases between. Germline V gives CDR1 KGHSH, CDR2 LQKENI. The CDR3 runs to 17 residues. The CDR3 is CASSLDVWGGSGNTIYF. DNA of the CDR3: TGTGCCAGCTCACTCGATGTCTGGGGAGGCTCTGGAAACACCATATATTTT.

The rearrangement links TRBV19 to TRBJ2-3; 7 bases agree with TRBD2. J gave up 5 bases and V 7 bases, and 12 bases lay outside the gene matches. CDR3 length: 15 residues. CDR1 and CDR2 (germline): LNHDA, SQIVND (reference sequence). CDR3 sequence: CASTWGGGGRDTQYF. DNA of the CDR3: TGTGCCAGTACATGGGGTGGGGGGGGTCGAGATACGCAGTATTTT.

The chain recombines TRBV6-1 with TRBJ2-5; 11 bases are shared with TRBD2. The CDR3 has 15 residues. Germline lookup yields CDR1 MNHNS and CDR2 SASEGT. V was pared by 3 bases and J by 5 bases, with 5 bases of the junction left unmatched. The CDR3 coding sequence is TGTGCCAGCAGTGATAGCGGGAGGGCCCGGGAGACCCAGTACTTC. Protein product: CASSDSGRARETQYF.

This clone has just a few counts. J is TRBJ1-1 and V is TRBV9, with D possibly matching TRBD1 (5 bases). The CDR3 has 14 amino acids. Germline V gene data show CDR1 as SGDLS and CDR2 as YYNGEE. V was pared by 4 bases and J by 4 bases, with 14 bases between. The CDR3 DNA reads TGTGCCAGCAGCCCAGCGGGGGATAGCACTGAAGCTTTCTTT. Amino acid sequence: CASSPAGDSTEAFF.

This clone was counted only a few times. The chain joins TRBV27 to TRBJ1-2, with 7 nucleotides matching TRBD1. This CDR3 is 13 amino acids long. V was clipped by 6 bases and J by 6 bases; unmatched bases: 7. From germline, CDR1 is MNHEY and CDR2 SMNVEV (reference sequence). The CDR3 DNA reads TGTGCCAGCAGACTGGCCGGGACAGATGGCTACACCTTC. It translates to CASRLAGTDGYTF.

The chain recombines TRBV6-4 with TRBJ1-1; 7 bases map to TRBD1. This CDR3 is built from 13 residues. CDR1 and CDR2 (germline): MRHNA, SNTAGT. J was trimmed by 5 bases and V by 6 bases; bases with no gene match: 6. Written as DNA, the CDR3 is TGTGCCAGCAGGCGACAGGGTTCTACTGAAGCTTTCTTT. Translating gives CASRRQGSTEAFF.

CDR3 in amino acids: CASSPRQGGPTDTQYF. In nucleotides, the CDR3 is TGTGCCAGCAGCCCTCGACAGGGGGGCCCCACAGATACGCAGTATTTT. The V call is TRBV9, the J call TRBJ2-3; 9 bases are a match to TRBD1. After removal of 4 bases from V and 2 bases from J, the junction contained 8 bases not matched to a gene. The CDR3 is made up of 16 amino acids. CDR1 and CDR2 (germline): SGDLS, YYNGEE.

The chain joins TRBV18 to TRBJ2-2; D is perhaps TRBD1 (6 bases). This CDR3 comprises 19 residues. The V gene lost 3 bases and the J gene lost 0 bases, with 20 bases spanning the gap. In germline, CDR1 is KGHSH, CDR2 LQKENI. The CDR3 bases are TGTGCCAGCTCACCCTGGGACCCCGGAAGGGGGACGAACACCGGGGAGCTGTTTTTT. Translating it yields CASSPWDPGRGTNTGELFF.

This clone is termed medium-sized. V usage is TRBV6-5 and J usage is TRBJ1-1; D gene uncertain. Per the germline V gene, CDR1 is MNHEY and CDR2 is SVGAGI. The V end lost 4 bases, the J end lost 4 bases, and 13 bases lay between the germline ends. The CDR3 consists of 14 residues. The CDR3 bases are TGTGCCAGCAGTTTCTCGGGGAGGGCCACTGAAGCTTTCTTT. It codes for CASSFSGRATEAFF.

The V call is TRBV30, the J call TRBJ1-1; no clear D gene. The CDR3 runs 14 residues. CDR1 is GTSNPN and CDR2 is SVGIG in the germline V gene (reference sequence). The V end was cut by 2 bases, the J end by 1 base, with 11 bases between. This CDR3 reads CAWSSISPNTEAFF. The CDR3 DNA follows: TGTGCCTGGAGTTCCATCAGTCCGAACACTGAAGCTTTCTTT.

This clone was picked up many times. The chain uses TRBV7-9 and TRBJ2-2; TRBD1 is a possible D gene (6 bases). V lost 2 bases and J lost 1, with 8 bases in between. The germline V gene has CDR1 SEHNR and CDR2 FQNEAQ (reference sequence). This CDR3 region has 15 residues. The CDR3 region has the DNA TGTGCCAGCAGCTTACTGGACAGGAACACCGGGGAGCTGTTTTTT. It translates to CASSLLDRNTGELFF.